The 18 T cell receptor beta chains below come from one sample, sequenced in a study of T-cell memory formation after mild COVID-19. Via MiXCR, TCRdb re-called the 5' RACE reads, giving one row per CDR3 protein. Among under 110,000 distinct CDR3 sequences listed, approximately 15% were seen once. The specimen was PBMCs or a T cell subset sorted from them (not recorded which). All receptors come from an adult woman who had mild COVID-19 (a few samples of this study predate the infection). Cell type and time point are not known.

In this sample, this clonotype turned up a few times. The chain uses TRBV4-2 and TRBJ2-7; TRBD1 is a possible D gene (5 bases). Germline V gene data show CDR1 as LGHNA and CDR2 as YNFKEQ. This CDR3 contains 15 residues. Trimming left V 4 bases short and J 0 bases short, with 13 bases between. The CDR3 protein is CASSRGAPSSYEQYF. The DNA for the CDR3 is TGTGCCAGCAGCCGTGGGGCCCCCTCCTCCTACGAGCAGTACTTC.

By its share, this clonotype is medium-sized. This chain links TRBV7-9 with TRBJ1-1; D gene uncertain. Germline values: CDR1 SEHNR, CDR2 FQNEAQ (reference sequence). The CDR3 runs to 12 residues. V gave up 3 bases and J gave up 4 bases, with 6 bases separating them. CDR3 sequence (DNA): TGTGCCAGCAGCTTTCCTGGCACTGAAGCTTTCTTT. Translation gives CASSFPGTEAFF.

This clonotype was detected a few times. The CDR3 sequence: CASRPLLAFESGFF. DNA for the CDR3: TGTGCCAGCAGGCCCTTGCTAGCGTTTGAGAGTGGGTTCTTC. The chain has TRBV6-5 and TRBJ2-1; D might be TRBD2 (6 bases). There are 14 residues in the CDR3. Germline V gives CDR1 MNHEY, CDR2 SVGAGI. Trimming cost V 6 bases and J 15 bases, with 24 bases left between them.

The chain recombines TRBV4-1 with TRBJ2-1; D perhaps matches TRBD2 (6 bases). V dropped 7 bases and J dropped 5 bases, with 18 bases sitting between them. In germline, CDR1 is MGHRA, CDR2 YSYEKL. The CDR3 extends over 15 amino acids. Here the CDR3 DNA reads TGCGCCAGCACCCGCTCGCCGGGGGATAACAATGAGCAGTTCTTC. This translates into CASTRSPGDNNEQFF.

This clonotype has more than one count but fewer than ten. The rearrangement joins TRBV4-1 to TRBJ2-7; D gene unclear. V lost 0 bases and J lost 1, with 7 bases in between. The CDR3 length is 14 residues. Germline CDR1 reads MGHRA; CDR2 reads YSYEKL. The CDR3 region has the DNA TGCGCCAGCAGCCAAGAGGGGTCGTCCTACGAGCAGTACTTC. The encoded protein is CASSQEGSSYEQYF.

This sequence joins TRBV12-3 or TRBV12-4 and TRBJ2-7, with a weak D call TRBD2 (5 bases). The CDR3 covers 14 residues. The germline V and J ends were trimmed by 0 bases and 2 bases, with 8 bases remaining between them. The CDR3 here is CASSLAGDPYEQYF. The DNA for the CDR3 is TGTGCCAGCAGTTTAGCGGGAGACCCCTACGAGCAGTACTTC.

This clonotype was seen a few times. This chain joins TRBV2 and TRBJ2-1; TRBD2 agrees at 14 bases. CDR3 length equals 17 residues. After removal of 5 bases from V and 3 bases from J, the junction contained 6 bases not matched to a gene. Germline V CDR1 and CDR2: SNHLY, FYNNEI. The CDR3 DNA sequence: TGTGCCAGCAGTCGACTAGCGGGGGGGTACAACTACAATGAGCAGTTCTTC. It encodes CASSRLAGGYNYNEQFF.

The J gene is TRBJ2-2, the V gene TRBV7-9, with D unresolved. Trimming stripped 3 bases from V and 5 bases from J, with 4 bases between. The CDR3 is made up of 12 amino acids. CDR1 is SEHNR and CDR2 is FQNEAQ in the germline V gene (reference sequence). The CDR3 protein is CASSLRTGELFF. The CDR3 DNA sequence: TGTGCCAGCAGCTTGAGGACCGGGGAGCTGTTTTTT.

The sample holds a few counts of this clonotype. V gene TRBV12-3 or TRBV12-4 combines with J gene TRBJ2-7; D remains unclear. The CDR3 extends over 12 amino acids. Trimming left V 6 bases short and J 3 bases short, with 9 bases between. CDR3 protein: CASSPYSYEQYF. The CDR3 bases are TGTGCCAGCAGCCCCTACAGCTACGAGCAGTACTTC.

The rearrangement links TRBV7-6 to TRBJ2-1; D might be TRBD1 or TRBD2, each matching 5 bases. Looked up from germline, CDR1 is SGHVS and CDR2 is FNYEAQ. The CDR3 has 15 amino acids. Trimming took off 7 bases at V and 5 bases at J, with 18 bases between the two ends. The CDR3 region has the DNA TGTGCCAGCACTTTCGAGGGGCCCCCCGACAATGAGCAGTTCTTC. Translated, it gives CASTFEGPPDNEQFF.

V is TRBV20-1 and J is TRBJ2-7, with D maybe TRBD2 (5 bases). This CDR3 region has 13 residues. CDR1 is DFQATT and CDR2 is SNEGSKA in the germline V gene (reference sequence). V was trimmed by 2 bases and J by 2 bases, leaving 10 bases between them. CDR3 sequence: CSARREFTYEQYF. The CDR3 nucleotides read TGCAGTGCTAGAAGGGAGTTCACCTACGAGCAGTACTTC.

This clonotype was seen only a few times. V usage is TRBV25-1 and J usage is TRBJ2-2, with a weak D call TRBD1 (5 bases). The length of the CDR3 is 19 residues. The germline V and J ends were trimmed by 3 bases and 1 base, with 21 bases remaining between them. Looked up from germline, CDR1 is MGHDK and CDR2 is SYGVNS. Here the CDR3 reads CASSDQVVGRQGNTGELFF. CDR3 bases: TGTGCCAGCAGTGACCAAGTCGTGGGGCGTCAGGGGAACACCGGGGAGCTGTTTTTT.

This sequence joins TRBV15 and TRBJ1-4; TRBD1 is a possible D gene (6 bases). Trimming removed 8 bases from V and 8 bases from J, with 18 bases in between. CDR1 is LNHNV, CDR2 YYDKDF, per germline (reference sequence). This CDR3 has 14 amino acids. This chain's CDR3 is CATAPRGVGEKLFF. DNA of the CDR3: TGTGCCACCGCACCTAGGGGGGTAGGAGAAAAACTGTTTTTT.

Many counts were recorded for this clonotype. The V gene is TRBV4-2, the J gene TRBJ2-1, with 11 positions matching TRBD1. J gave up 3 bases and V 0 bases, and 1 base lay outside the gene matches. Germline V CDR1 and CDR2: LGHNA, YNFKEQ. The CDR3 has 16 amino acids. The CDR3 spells CASSQDGTGGYNEQFF. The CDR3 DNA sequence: TGTGCCAGCAGCCAAGATGGGACAGGGGGCTACAATGAGCAGTTCTTC.

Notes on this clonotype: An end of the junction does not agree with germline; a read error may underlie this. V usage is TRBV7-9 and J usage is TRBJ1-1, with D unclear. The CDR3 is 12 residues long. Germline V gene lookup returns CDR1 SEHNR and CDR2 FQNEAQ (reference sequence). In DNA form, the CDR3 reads TGTGCCAGCAGCTTAGGGAACTCTGAAGCTTTCTTT. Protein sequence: CASSLGNSEAFF.

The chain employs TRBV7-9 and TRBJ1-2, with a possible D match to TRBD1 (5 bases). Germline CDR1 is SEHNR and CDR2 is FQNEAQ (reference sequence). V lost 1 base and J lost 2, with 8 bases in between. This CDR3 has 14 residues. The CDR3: CASSLGPGNYGYTF. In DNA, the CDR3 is TGTGCCAGCAGCTTAGGTCCAGGGAACTATGGCTACACCTTC.

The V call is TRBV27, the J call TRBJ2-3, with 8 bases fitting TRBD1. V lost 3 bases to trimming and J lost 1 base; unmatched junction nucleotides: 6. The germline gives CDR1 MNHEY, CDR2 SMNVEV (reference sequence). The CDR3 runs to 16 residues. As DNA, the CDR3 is TGTGCCAGCAGTTTGGCGACAGGGGCGGGCACAGATACGCAGTATTTT. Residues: CASSLATGAGTDTQYF.

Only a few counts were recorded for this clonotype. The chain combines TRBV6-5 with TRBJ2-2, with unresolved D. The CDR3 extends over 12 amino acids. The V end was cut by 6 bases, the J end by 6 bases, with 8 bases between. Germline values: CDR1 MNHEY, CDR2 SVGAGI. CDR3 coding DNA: TGTGCCAGCAGGGCAGGATCCGGGGAGCTGTTTTTT. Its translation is CASRAGSGELFF.